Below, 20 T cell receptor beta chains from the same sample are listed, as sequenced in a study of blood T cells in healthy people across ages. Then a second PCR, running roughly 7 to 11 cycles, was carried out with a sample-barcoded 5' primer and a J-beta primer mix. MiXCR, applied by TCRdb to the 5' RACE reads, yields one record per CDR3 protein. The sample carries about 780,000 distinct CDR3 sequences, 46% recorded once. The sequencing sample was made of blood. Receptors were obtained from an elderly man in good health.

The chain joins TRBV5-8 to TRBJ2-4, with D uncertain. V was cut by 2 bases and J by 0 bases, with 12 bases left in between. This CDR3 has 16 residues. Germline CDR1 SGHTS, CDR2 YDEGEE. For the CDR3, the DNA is TGTGCCAGCAGCTTAAGGCGGTTACTAGCCAAAAACATTCAGTACTTC. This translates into CASSLRRLLAKNIQYF.

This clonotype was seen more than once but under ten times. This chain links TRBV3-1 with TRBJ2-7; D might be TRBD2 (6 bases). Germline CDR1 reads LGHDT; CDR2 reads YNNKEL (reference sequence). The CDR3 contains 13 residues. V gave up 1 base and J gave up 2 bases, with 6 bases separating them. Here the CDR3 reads CASSQAGAYEQYF. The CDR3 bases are TGTGCCAGCAGCCAAGCGGGGGCCTACGAGCAGTACTTC.

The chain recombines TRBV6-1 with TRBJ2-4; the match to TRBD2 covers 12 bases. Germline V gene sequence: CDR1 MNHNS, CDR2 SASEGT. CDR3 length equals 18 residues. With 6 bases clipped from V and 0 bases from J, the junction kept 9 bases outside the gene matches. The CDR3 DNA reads TGTGCCAGCAGCGTCACTAGCGGGGGGCATGAAGCCAAAAACATTCAGTACTTC. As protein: CASSVTSGGHEAKNIQYF.

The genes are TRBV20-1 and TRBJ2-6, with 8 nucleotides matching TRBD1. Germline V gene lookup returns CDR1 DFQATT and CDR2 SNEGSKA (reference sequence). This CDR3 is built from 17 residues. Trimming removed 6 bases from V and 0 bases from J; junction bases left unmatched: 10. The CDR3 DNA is TGCAGTGCCTCCGGACAGGGTACCCACTCTGGGGCCAACGTCCTGACTTTC. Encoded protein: CSASGQGTHSGANVLTF.

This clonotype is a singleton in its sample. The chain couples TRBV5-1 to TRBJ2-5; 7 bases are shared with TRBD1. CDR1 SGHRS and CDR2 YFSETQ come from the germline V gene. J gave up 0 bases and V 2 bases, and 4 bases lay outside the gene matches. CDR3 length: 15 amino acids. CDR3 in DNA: TGCGCCAGCAGCTTCGGACAGGTGGACCAAGAGACCCAGTACTTC. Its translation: CASSFGQVDQETQYF.

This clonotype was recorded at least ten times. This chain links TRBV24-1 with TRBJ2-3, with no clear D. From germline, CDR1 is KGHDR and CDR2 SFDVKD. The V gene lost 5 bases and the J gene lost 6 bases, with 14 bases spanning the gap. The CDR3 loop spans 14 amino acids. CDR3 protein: CATSARHLLDTQYF. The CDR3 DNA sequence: TGTGCCACCAGTGCCCGACATCTGTTGGATACGCAGTATTTT.

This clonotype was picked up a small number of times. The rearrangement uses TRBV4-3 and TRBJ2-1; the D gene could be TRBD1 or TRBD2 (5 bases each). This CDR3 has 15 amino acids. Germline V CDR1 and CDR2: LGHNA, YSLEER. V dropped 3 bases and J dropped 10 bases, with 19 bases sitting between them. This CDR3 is CASSQVGTRRPEQFF. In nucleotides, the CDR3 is TGCGCCAGCAGCCAGGTTGGGACCCGTAGGCCGGAGCAGTTCTTC.

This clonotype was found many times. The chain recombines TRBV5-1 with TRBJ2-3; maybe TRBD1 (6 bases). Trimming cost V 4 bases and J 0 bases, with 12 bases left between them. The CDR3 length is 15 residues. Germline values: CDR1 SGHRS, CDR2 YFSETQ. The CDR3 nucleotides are TGCGCCAGCAGCCAAGGGACAACTAGCACAGATACGCAGTATTTT. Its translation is CASSQGTTSTDTQYF.

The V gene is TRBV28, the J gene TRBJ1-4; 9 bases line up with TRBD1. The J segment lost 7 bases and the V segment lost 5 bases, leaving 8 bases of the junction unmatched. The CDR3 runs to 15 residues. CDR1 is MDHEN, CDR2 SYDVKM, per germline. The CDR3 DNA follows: TGTGCCAGCAGTAAATCGACAGGGGGAGGTGAAAAACTGTTTTTT. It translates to CASSKSTGGGEKLFF.

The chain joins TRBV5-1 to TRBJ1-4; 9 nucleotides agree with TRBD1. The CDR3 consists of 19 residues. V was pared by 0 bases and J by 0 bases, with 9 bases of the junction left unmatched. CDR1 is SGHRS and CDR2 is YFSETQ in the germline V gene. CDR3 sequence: CASSLASRDRAATNEKLFF. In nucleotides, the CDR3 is TGCGCCAGCAGCTTGGCCTCCCGGGACAGGGCTGCAACTAATGAAAAACTGTTTTTT.

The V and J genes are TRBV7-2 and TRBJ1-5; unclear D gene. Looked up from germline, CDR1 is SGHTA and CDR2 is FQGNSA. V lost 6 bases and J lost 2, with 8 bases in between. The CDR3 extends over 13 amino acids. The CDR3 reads CASSSRGNQPQHF. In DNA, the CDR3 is TGTGCCAGCAGTAGTCGGGGCAATCAGCCCCAGCATTTT.

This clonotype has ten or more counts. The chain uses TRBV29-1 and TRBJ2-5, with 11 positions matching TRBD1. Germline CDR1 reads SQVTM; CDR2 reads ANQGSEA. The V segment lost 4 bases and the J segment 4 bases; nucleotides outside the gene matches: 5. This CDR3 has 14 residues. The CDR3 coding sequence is TGCAGCGTTGGGACAGGGGGCGAACGAGAGACCCAGTACTTC. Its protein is CSVGTGGERETQYF. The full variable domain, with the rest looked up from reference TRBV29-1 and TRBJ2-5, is SAVISQKPSRDICQRGTSLTIQCQVDSQVTMMFWYRQQPGQSLTLIATANQGSEATYESGFVIDKFPISRPNLTFSTLTVSNMSPEDSSIYLCSVGTGGERETQYFGPGTRLLVL.

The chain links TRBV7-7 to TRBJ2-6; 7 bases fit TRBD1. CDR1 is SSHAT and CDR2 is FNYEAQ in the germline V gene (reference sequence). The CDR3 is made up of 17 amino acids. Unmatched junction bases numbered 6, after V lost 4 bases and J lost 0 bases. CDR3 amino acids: CASSSGTVRSGANVLTF. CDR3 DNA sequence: TGTGCCAGCAGCTCCGGGACAGTCCGCTCTGGGGCCAACGTCCTGACTTTC.

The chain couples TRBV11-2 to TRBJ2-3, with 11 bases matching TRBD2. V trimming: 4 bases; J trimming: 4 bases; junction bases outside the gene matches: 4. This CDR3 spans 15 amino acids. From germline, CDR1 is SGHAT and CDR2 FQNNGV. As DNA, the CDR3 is TGTGCCAGCAGCTATAGCGGGAGGGCCCCAGATACGCAGTATTTT. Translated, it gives CASSYSGRAPDTQYF. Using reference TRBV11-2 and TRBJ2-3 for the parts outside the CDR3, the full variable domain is EAGVAQSPRYKIIEKRQSVAFWCNPISGHATLYWYQQILGQGPKLLIQFQNNGVVDDSQLPKDRFSAERLKGVDSTLKIQPAKLEDSAVYLCASSYSGRAPDTQYFGPGTRLTVL.

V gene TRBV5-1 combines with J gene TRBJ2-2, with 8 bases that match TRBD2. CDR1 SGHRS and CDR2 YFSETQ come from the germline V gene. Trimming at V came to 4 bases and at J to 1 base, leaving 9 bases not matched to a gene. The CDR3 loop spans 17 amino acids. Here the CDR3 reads CASSSQRAGVNTGELFF. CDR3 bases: TGCGCCAGCAGCAGCCAGCGAGCGGGGGTGAACACCGGGGAGCTGTTTTTT.

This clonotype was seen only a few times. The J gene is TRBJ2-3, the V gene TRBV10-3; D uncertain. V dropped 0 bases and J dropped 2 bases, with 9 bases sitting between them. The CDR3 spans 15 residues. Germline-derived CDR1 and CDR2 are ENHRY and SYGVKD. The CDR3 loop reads CAISESDSITDTQYF. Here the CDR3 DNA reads TGTGCCATCAGTGAGTCGGATAGTATCACAGATACGCAGTATTTT.

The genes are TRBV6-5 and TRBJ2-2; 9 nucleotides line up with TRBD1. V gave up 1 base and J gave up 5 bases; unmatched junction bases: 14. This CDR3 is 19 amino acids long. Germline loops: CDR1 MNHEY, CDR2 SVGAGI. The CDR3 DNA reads TGTGCCAGCAGTTACTTGAAGAGGGACAGGGTGGCGAGTACCGGGGAGCTGTTTTTT. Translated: CASSYLKRDRVASTGELFF.

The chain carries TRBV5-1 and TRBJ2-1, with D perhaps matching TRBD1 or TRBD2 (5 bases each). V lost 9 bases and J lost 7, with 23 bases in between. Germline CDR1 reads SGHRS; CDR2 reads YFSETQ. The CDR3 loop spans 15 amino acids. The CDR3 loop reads CANRIGTGGPNEQFF. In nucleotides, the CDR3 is TGCGCCAACAGAATTGGGACGGGTGGCCCTAATGAGCAGTTCTTC.

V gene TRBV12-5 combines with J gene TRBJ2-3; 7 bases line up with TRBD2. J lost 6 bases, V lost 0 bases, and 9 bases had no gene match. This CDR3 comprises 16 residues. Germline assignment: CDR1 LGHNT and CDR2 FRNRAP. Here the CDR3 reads CASGLVRRERADTQYF. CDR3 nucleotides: TGTGCTAGTGGTTTGGTACGGCGGGAGCGTGCGGATACGCAGTATTTT.

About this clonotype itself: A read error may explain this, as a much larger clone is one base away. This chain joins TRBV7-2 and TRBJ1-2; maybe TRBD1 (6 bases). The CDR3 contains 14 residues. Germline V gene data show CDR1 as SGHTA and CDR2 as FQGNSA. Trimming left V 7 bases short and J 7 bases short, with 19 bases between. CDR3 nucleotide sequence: TGTGCCAGCATCACGCTAGGGGGGGGTCGTGGCTACACCTTC. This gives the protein CASITLGGGRGYTF.